Sequencing of this T cell receptor beta chain was carried out in a study of CD8 T cells in ankylosing spondylitis (dated by TCRdb to 2017 to 2019). A note on the overall study: The study profiled T cell receptor beta repertoires in healthy donors and ankylosing spondylitis patients to find disease-linked TCR variants. The full study cohort comprised around 25 ankylosing spondylitis patients and over a hundred healthy donors. Peripheral blood was sampled, and synovial fluid was also collected from ankylosing spondylitis patients.

As to this clonotype: Its antigen remains undetermined. Base qualities are not at hand, and no much larger clone is one base apart.

Sequencing was performed on an Illumina HiSeq 2500. TCR beta libraries were prepared by quantitative 5'-RACE with molecular barcodes. The published analysis was carried out like this. A new computational method, built on a probabilistic model of VDJ rearrangement, was used to identify disease-linked TCR variants. Starting from the raw public reads, TCRdb applied fastp trimming at Q25, assembled clones with MiXCR and retained in-frame beta chains. Entries are consolidated by CDR3 protein sequence, retaining the most common genes and DNA. TCRdb's processing, not the study's, gives the V and J calls here. The sample table holds approximately 540,000 distinct CDR3 sequences, of which about 12% were seen once. The ten largest account for 6.5% to 7% of the sample. Findings and caveats that apply to the study as a whole: Some TCR beta motif variants had previously been reported in synovial fluid and blood of reactive arthritis patients, which suggested common disease-initiation mechanisms. Blood from ankylosing spondylitis patients appeared to be characterized by a TCR beta motif composed of under 10 highly homologous amino acid variants. The disease-linked clones had a CD8+ phenotype and were found at relatively low frequencies in peripheral blood. The disease-linked clones were reported to be significantly enriched in matched synovial fluid samples from ankylosing spondylitis patients.

Germline trimming amounts to 6 bases on V and 4 bases on J, with 6 as the count of junction bases outside the gene matches. Reading from cysteine to phenylalanine, the CDR3 counts 16 amino acids. Only the CDR3 region is kept as DNA, spanning 48 bases read in frame from base 1. This sequence uses TRBV12-3 or TRBV12-4 and TRBJ2-2, and TRBD2 aligns with 12 junction nucleotides. What was sequenced was blood, either unsorted or a sorted T cell fraction (not recorded which). This clonotype was sampled from a male donor with ankylosing spondylitis. The DNA reads as follows: TGTGCCAGCAGCCCGACTAGCGGGAGCGTCACCGGGGAGCTGTTTTTT. Translation gives CASSPTSGSVTGELFF.